This T cell receptor beta chain was sequenced in a study of shared clonotypes between healthy human individuals. Positive CCR7 selection of CD45RO-negative cells yielded the naive CD8 cells, and terminally differentiated effector memory CD45RA+ cells were excluded. The table came from immunoSEQ multiplex PCR; TCRdb's copy has only in-frame clones and leaves some out. The table has about 1,900,000 clones, about 95% seen once; the top ten hold 0.95% to 1.5%. Germline V lookup: CDR1 SEHNR, CDR2 FQNEAQ (reference sequence). There are 14 residues in the CDR3. The ends lost 5 bases at V and 3 bases at J; junction bases unmatched: 7.

The specimen was naive CD8+ T cells sorted from blood. This TCR derives from a man aged 18 to 29 in good health. The V and J genes are TRBV7-9 and TRBJ2-7, with 7 bases identical to TRBD1. DNA for the CDR3: TGTGCCAGCAGCCCAAAGGGACAGCGCTACGAGCAGTACTTC. As protein: CASSPKGQRYEQYF.